This T cell receptor beta chain was profiled in a study of graft-versus-host responses after intestinal transplantation. Across the whole study: Every one of the recipients received anti-thymocyte globulin induction and afterwards took tacrolimus and steroids for around three years. General study findings and limits: The recipient marrow held GvH clones, and some of them showed up first in ileum or blood.

Concerning this clone: The antigen remains unidentified. One junction end disagrees with the germline gene, perhaps due to a read error.

Using immunoSEQ multiplex PCR, the repertoire was profiled, and TCRdb retains in-frame clones only, with some absent. Here the sample spans tens of thousands of clones, more than 85% being singletons. This CDR3 spans 15 amino acids. Germline V gene sequence: CDR1 GTSNPN, CDR2 SVGIG (reference sequence). The sequence derives from a human donor who received an intestinal transplant. Material: unstimulated CD8+ T cells sorted from spleen or lymph node cells, obtained before intestinal transplant. The chain has TRBV30 and TRBJ2-1; 9 nucleotides match TRBD1. The CDR3 DNA is TGTGCCTGGAATTTAGAACAGGGGGCGAAGAATGAGCAGCTCTTC. The encoded protein is CAWNLEQGAKNEQLF. The entire variable domain, with the rest obtained from reference TRBV30 and TRBJ2-1, is as follows: SQTIHQWPATLVQPVGSPLSLECTVEGTSNPNLYWYRQAAGRGLQLLFYSVGIGQISSEVPQNLSASRPQDRQFILSSKKLLLSDSGFYLCAWNLEQGAKNEQLFGPGTRLTVL.